Below, 10 T cell receptor beta chains from the same sample are listed, as sequenced in a study of human T cells and chemical hapten exposure. Time point given: patch test 2, 6 weeks after DPC sensitization. Sample treatment: therapeutic diphenylcyclopropenone sensitization with weekly scalp DPC. From the RACE reads, TCRdb called clonotypes with MiXCR, one entry per CDR3 protein. The table has about 400,000 distinct CDR3 sequences, about 6.9% seen once. Sequencing was performed on whole blood, taken in connection with sensitization to the hapten diphenylcyclopropenone (DPC). Every receptor here comes from a woman under 30 with alopecia areata. Some clones in this sample may be carry-over from other donors' samples.

This clonotype has a count of ten or more. This chain links TRBV2 with TRBJ1-5; TRBD1 is a possible D gene (6 bases). In germline, CDR1 is SNHLY, CDR2 FYNNEI. The germline V and J ends were trimmed by 0 bases and 6 bases, with 15 bases remaining between them. This CDR3 is 16 amino acids long. CDR3 DNA sequence: TGTGCCAGCAGTGAAGCAGCCGGACAGCAGATTCAGCCCCAGCATTTT. As protein: CASSEAAGQQIQPQHF.

In regard to this clonotype: No DNA is shown, since the ends of the CDR3 on it are uncertain; the CDR3 is the one TCRdb lists. The chain is built from TRBV7-5 and TRBJ2-6. TRBV7-5 is a pseudogene locus. A total of 16 residues make up the CDR3, ends included. The chain's CDR3 is CISVPVKSSGANVLTF.

In this sample, this clonotype turned up a few times. The rearrangement joins TRBV6-5 to TRBJ2-7; the D gene is possibly TRBD2 (7 bases). Looked up from germline, CDR1 is MNHEY and CDR2 is SVGAGI. This CDR3 region has 13 residues. V lost 7 bases to trimming and J lost 5 bases, with 15 bases between them. The CDR3 region is CASTRRGGDEQYF. The CDR3 bases are TGTGCCAGCACCCGCAGGGGAGGGGACGAGCAGTACTTC.

In this sample, this clonotype turned up many times. The chain joins TRBV29-1 to TRBJ1-1; D is unresolved. The CDR3 runs to 13 residues. Germline loops: CDR1 SQVTM, CDR2 ANQGSEA. Trimming removed 4 bases from V and 0 bases from J, with 9 bases in between. CDR3 protein: CSVVGYMNTEAFF. The DNA of the CDR3 is TGCAGCGTTGTAGGCTATATGAACACTGAAGCTTTCTTT. Looking up the rest from reference TRBV29-1 and TRBJ1-1 gives the full variable domain: SAVISQKPSRDICQRGTSLTIQCQVDSQVTMMFWYRQQPGQSLTLIATANQGSEATYESGFVIDKFPISRPNLTFSTLTVSNMSPEDSSIYLCSVVGYMNTEAFFGQGTRLTVV.

This clonotype was counted between two and nine times. The chain carries TRBV6-2 or TRBV6-3 and TRBJ2-1; D unresolved. The CDR3 has 11 amino acids. CDR1 MNHEY and CDR2 SVGEGT come from the germline V gene. Trimming removed 2 bases at V and 9 bases at J, with 5 bases between. This CDR3 is CASSYRVEQFF. The CDR3 nucleotides read TGTGCCAGCAGTTACAGGGTTGAGCAGTTCTTC.

This clonotype was recorded many times. The J gene is TRBJ2-3, the V gene TRBV29-1; D gene ambiguous. The CDR3 spans 11 residues. V was pared by 7 bases and J by 6 bases, with 11 bases between. Per the germline V gene, CDR1 is SQVTM and CDR2 is ANQGSEA. For the CDR3, the DNA is TGCAGCGCCCTTGAGCAGGATACGCAGTATTTT. Its protein is CSALEQDTQYF.

The chain is built from TRBV12-3 or TRBV12-4 and TRBJ1-5; D is ambiguous. The CDR3 consists of 14 residues. V lost 3 bases, J lost 3 bases, and 9 bases lay in between. The DNA for the CDR3 is TGTGCCAGCAGTTTCGGCAGGTTCAATCAGCCCCAGCATTTT. Encoded protein: CASSFGRFNQPQHF.

The J gene is TRBJ2-5, the V gene TRBV27; tentatively, D is TRBD1 (7 bases). Germline assignment: CDR1 MNHEY and CDR2 SMNVEV (reference sequence). CDR3 length: 15 amino acids. Trimming removed 1 base at V and 3 bases at J, with 12 bases between. The CDR3 bases are TGTGCCAGCAGTTTATTCAGGGGGGCGGAAGAGACCCAGTACTTC. Encoded protein: CASSLFRGAEETQYF.

This clonotype was counted at least ten times. The gene calls are TRBV4-1 and TRBJ1-4, with D maybe TRBD1 (6 bases). The CDR3 spans 16 residues. Germline CDR1 MGHRA, CDR2 YSYEKL. The ends were cut back, 7 bases at V and 0 bases at J, with 15 bases in the middle. CDR3 nucleotides: TGCGCCAGCACTTCAAATCGACAGGCAACTAATGAAAAACTGTTTTTT. It specifies CASTSNRQATNEKLFF.

The rearrangement joins TRBV3-1 to TRBJ2-3; a weak D match, TRBD1 (6 bases). This CDR3 is 14 amino acids long. V was clipped by 3 bases and J by 5 bases, with 12 bases between them. CDR1 is LGHDT, CDR2 YNNKEL, per germline (reference sequence). The CDR3 protein is CASSHLDRLDTQYF. CDR3 nucleotide sequence: TGTGCCAGCAGCCACTTAGACAGGTTAGATACGCAGTATTTT.